The sequence of this T cell receptor (beta chain) was determined in a study of T-cell reconstitution after alpha-beta-depleted transplantation in children. The germline V and J ends were trimmed by 2 bases and 5 bases, with 15 bases remaining between them. This CDR3 comprises 15 residues. The germline CDR1 and CDR2 sequences are MNHEY and SMNVEV (reference sequence). With respect to this clonotype: As yet, its antigen is unknown.

As it was prepared, the TCRbeta library received unique molecular identifiers. TCRdb passed the PCR reads through MiXCR, listing each CDR3 protein once. The table lists about 830,000 distinct CDR3 sequences, around 15% of them singletons. Findings and caveats of the study: About two months after transplant, alpha-beta T cells reportedly came from several hundred expanded graft clones. Recipient T cells and thymic progenitors that survived were the source of the high TCRbeta diversity seen at day 60 in some patients.

Sequenced here: PBMCs, mostly from graft donor cells, sampled 360 days after TCRalphabeta/CD19-depleted stem cell transplant. The genes are TRBV27 and TRBJ1-2, with a tentative D call TRBD1 (5 bases). The TCR was taken from a male patient between 5 and 17 years old who had a stem cell transplant for acute lymphoblastic leukemia, so the T cells may come from the graft donor. The CDR3 loop reads CASSLRGGGWYGYTF. CDR3 DNA sequence: TGTGCCAGCAGTTTACGTGGGGGGGGGTGGTATGGCTACACCTTC.